This T cell receptor (beta chain) was retrieved from a study of OX40 agonist ivuxolimab in advanced cancers. Overall study context: Patients in the trial were receiving intravenous ivuxolimab every 2 weeks, at doses of 0.01 to 10 mg/kg. Study-wide points: In the 0.1 to 3.0 mg/kg range, CD4+ and CD8+ blood T cells had expanded clonally by week 6. The investigators did not determine what antigen specificity the expanded peripheral T cells had.

V shed 1 base, J shed 6 bases, and the junction held 5 bases outside the gene matches. Germline-derived CDR1 and CDR2 are SEHNR and FQNEAQ (reference sequence). The CDR3 spans 15 residues. The study sampled blood at baseline, cycle 4 day 1, and cycle 7 day 1. Points on this clone: Its antigen is undetermined.

Here immunoSEQ multiplex PCR was the method, and the copy in TCRdb shows in-frame clones only, minus some. The sample consists of around 100,000 clones, around 90% of them appearing once. The sequencing here drew on CD4+ or CD8+ T cells sorted from blood, taken in a trial of the OX40 agonist ivuxolimab. This chain joins TRBV7-9 and TRBJ1-2; 10 bases map to TRBD1. This clonotype was sampled from an adult with an advanced solid tumor such as melanoma, head and neck, liver or kidney cancer. The CDR3 DNA reads as TGTGCCAGCAGCTTAGGGCCCGGGACAGGGGATGGCTACACCTTC. It yields the protein CASSLGPGTGDGYTF.